A single count supports the clone carrying this T cell receptor (beta chain). Its cognate antigen is unknown. The sample belongs to a study of cytomegalovirus exposure and HLA in healthy donors. Findings and limits, study-wide: Most CMV-associated TCR beta chains were later found to appear HLA-restricted. Rates of TCR association differed by HLA locus in a later analysis, with DRB1 highest and HLA-C lowest. The Asian-associated ancestry cluster reportedly had fewer N-insertions than the approximately 670-donor mean in a later analysis. Rarity characterized most TCR sequences, yet some public TCRs appeared in many donors.

13 Jbeta primers and 60 Vbeta primers were used for the PCR. Clones were read by immunoSEQ multiplex PCR, and TCRdb kept only the in-frame ones, dropping some. The sample has some 65,000 clones, 60% to 80% seen once. Germline-derived CDR1 and CDR2 are GTSNPN and SVGIG (reference sequence). V shed 0 bases and J shed 6 bases, with 15 bases lying between them. There are 16 residues in the CDR3. The sequencing sample was made of PBMCs. The V gene is TRBV30, the J gene TRBJ1-6; a possible D gene is TRBD1 (5 bases). This clonotype was obtained from a girl aged 10 to 17 in good health and CMV-seropositive. The chain's CDR3 is CAWSVRRGRSNSPLHF. In nucleotides, the CDR3 is TGTGCCTGGAGTGTACGGAGGGGTCGGTCTAATTCACCCCTCCACTTT.